The 18 T cell receptor beta chains below come from one sample, sequenced in a study of T cell clonotyping in hematopoietic cell transplantation. The protocol was immunoSEQ multiplex PCR, while the TCRdb copy is restricted to in-frame clones and leaves out a portion. The table includes about 11,000 clones, approximately 91% detected once. The sequencing used PBMCs, collected 180 days after allogeneic stem cell transplant. The receptors originated from a male patient aged 55 to 70 who had an allogeneic stem cell transplant from an unrelated donor, so the T cells may come from the graft donor. Some clones in this sample may be carry-over from other donors' samples.

The chain employs TRBV6-5 and TRBJ1-1; 8 bases map to TRBD1. The CDR3 length is 12 residues. Germline V CDR1 and CDR2: MNHEY, SVGAGI. Losses at the gene ends were 4 bases for V and 10 bases for J; bases not matched to a gene: 5. CDR3 sequence (DNA): TGTGCCAGCAGTTCAACAGGGGGAGCAGCTTTCTTT. Residues: CASSSTGGAAFF.

This clone was seen once. The chain joins TRBV5-6 to TRBJ1-2; D may be TRBD1 (5 bases). Germline V gene lookup returns CDR1 SGHDT and CDR2 YYEEEE. This CDR3 region has 13 residues. The germline V and J ends were trimmed by 0 bases and 8 bases, with 11 bases remaining between them. CDR3 nucleotides: TGTGCCAGCAGCTTGGTCCAGGGAGAGGGCTACACCTTC. As protein: CASSLVQGEGYTF.

The V and J genes are TRBV6-5 and TRBJ2-7, with no clear D. The CDR3 covers 13 residues. Trimming removed 5 bases from V and 1 base from J, with 9 bases in between. Germline V gene sequence: CDR1 MNHEY, CDR2 SVGAGI. CDR3 in DNA: TGTGCCAGCAGTCTAACGGTATCCTACGAGCAGTACTTC. Translating gives CASSLTVSYEQYF.

This clone occurred once. The chain uses TRBV7-8 and TRBJ2-6; D remains ambiguous. This CDR3 is built from 14 residues. Germline CDR1 is SGHVS and CDR2 is FQNEAQ. Trimming took off 2 bases at V and 5 bases at J, with 7 bases between the two ends. The CDR3, as DNA: TGTGCCAGCAGCTTATTAGCCTGGGCCAACGTCCTGACTTTC. Protein: CASSLLAWANVLTF.

This clone was observed a few times. The V gene is TRBV11-3, the J gene TRBJ2-5; TRBD2 matches 10 bases. The germline V gene encodes CDR1 SGHNT and CDR2 YENEEA. Germline trimming cut 4 bases from V and 2 bases from J; bases unmatched to any gene: 4. The CDR3 sequence is 15 residues long. The CDR3 DNA sequence: TGTGCCAGCAGCTCCGAGCGGGGGGGTCAAGAGACCCAGTACTTC. Residues: CASSSERGGQETQYF.

The V gene is TRBV6-5, the J gene TRBJ1-5; D remains unclear. Germline CDR1 MNHEY, CDR2 SVGAGI. V was shortened by 6 bases and J by 7 bases, with 13 bases between the two germline ends. CDR3 length: 13 amino acids. CDR3 in DNA: TGTGCCAGCAGCCCTTCCAGGCTGCAGCCCCAGCATTTT. This gives the protein CASSPSRLQPQHF.

This rearrangement joins TRBV2 to TRBJ1-1; D gene unclear. The CDR3 runs to 11 residues. Germline CDR1 reads SNHLY; CDR2 reads FYNNEI. Trimming stripped 4 bases from V and 4 bases from J, with 4 bases between. CDR3 loop: CASSGGTEAFF. CDR3 DNA: TGTGCCAGCAGTGGTGGCACTGAAGCTTTCTTT.

The chain joins TRBV5-1 to TRBJ1-3, with no clear D. The V and J ends lost 4 bases and 0 bases respectively, with 11 bases between them. There are 15 residues in the CDR3. CDR1 SGHRS and CDR2 YFSETQ come from the germline V gene. The CDR3 DNA reads as TGCGCCAGCAGCCCACCTCTTGGCTCTGGAAACACCATATATTTT. This encodes CASSPPLGSGNTIYF.

V gene TRBV7-6 combines with J gene TRBJ1-4; 7 nucleotides line up with TRBD1. Germline trimming cut 4 bases from V and 6 bases from J; bases unmatched to any gene: 8. The CDR3 is 15 amino acids. Germline CDR1 and CDR2: SGHVS and FNYEAQ. The CDR3 DNA follows: TGTGCCAGCAGCTCCACGACAGGGACCTATGAAAAACTGTTTTTT. Protein product: CASSSTTGTYEKLFF.

The chain has TRBV27 and TRBJ1-5, with 7 nucleotides matching TRBD1. The CDR3 runs to 14 residues. Germline V gene lookup returns CDR1 MNHEY and CDR2 SMNVEV (reference sequence). After removal of 2 bases from V and 6 bases from J, the junction contained 4 bases not matched to a gene. This CDR3 is CASSLPDRAQPQHF. DNA for the CDR3: TGTGCCAGCAGTTTACCTGACAGGGCTCAGCCCCAGCATTTT.

This clone was recorded only once. The chain combines TRBV4-2 with TRBJ2-4, with 8 bases matching TRBD1. The CDR3 runs 17 residues. Per the germline V gene, CDR1 is LGHNA and CDR2 is YNFKEQ. J was trimmed by 0 bases and V by 4 bases; bases with no gene match: 8. CDR3 sequence: CASSPDPQGVAKNIQYF. CDR3 DNA: TGTGCCAGCAGCCCCGATCCACAGGGGGTAGCCAAAAACATTCAGTACTTC.

The V gene is TRBV5-1, the J gene TRBJ1-1, with TRBD1 as a possible D gene (6 bases). Trimming removed 0 bases at V and 0 bases at J, with 9 bases between. The CDR3 is 15 amino acids. From germline, CDR1 is SGHRS and CDR2 YFSETQ. The CDR3 DNA is TGCGCCAGCAGCTTGGAATGGACAGTGAACACTGAAGCTTTCTTT. This sequence encodes CASSLEWTVNTEAFF.

The chain carries TRBV5-1 and TRBJ1-3; D call uncertain. The CDR3 extends over 17 amino acids. CDR1 is SGHRS, CDR2 YFSETQ, per germline. The germline V and J ends were trimmed by 0 bases and 0 bases, with 13 bases remaining between them. Here the CDR3 DNA reads TGCGCCAGCAGCTTGGCCGCGGGGTCTCTCTCTGGAAACACCATATATTTT. The encoded protein is CASSLAAGSLSGNTIYF.

This clone occurred once. This rearrangement joins TRBV7-9 to TRBJ2-5, with TRBD1 identical over 8 bases. Germline trimming cut 5 bases from V and 5 bases from J; bases unmatched to any gene: 7. Germline V gene data show CDR1 as SEHNR and CDR2 as FQNEAQ (reference sequence). The CDR3 covers 14 residues. The CDR3 DNA sequence: TGTGCCAGCAGCATTCCAGGGGGCGCGGAGACCCAGTACTTC. Its protein product is CASSIPGGAETQYF. Filled out from reference TRBV7-9 and TRBJ2-5, the complete variable domain reads DTGVSQNPRHKITKRGQNVTFRCDPISEHNRLYWYRQTLGQGPEFLTYFQNEAQLEKSRLLSDRFSAERPKGSFSTLEIQRTEQGDSAMYLCASSIPGGAETQYFGPGTRLLVL.

CDR3 sequence reads: CASSSGGAGNIQYF. The DNA of the CDR3 is TGTGCCAGCAGCTCAGGGGGCGCGGGGAACATTCAGTACTTC. This chain uses TRBV6-5 with TRBJ2-4; 8 bases match TRBD1. The CDR3 contains 14 residues. V lost 6 bases to trimming and J lost 7 bases; unmatched junction nucleotides: 8. Germline V gene lookup returns CDR1 MNHEY and CDR2 SVGAGI.

CDR3 loop: CASSILSGARTEAFF. The CDR3 region has the DNA TGTGCCAGTAGTATCCTTTCAGGGGCCCGGACTGAAGCTTTCTTT. The chain uses TRBV19 and TRBJ1-1; D perhaps matches TRBD1 (6 bases). Germline lookup yields CDR1 LNHDA and CDR2 SQIVND (reference sequence). The germline V and J ends were trimmed by 3 bases and 5 bases, with 16 bases remaining between them. The CDR3 runs to 15 residues. The entire variable domain, with the rest obtained from reference TRBV19 and TRBJ1-1, is as follows: DGGITQSPKYLFRKEGQNVTLSCEQNLNHDAMYWYRQDPGQGLRLIYYSQIVNDFQKGDIAEGYSVSREKKESFPLTVTSAQKNPTAFYLCASSILSGARTEAFFGQGTRLTVV.

V usage is TRBV5-1 and J usage is TRBJ2-2; TRBD2 is a possible D gene (5 bases). This CDR3 region has 18 residues. Trimming pared 1 base from V and 0 bases from J, leaving 16 bases between. CDR1 is SGHRS and CDR2 is YFSETQ in the germline V gene. CDR3 coding DNA: TGCGCCAGCAGCTTGAGCGGTGGGAGCGGCTCGAACACCGGGGAGCTGTTTTTT. It yields the protein CASSLSGGSGSNTGELFF.

The chain has TRBV2 and TRBJ1-4; D is possibly TRBD1 (5 bases). CDR1 SNHLY and CDR2 FYNNEI come from the germline V gene. The CDR3 runs to 15 residues. Between the trimmed V and J ends, which lost 6 bases and 6 bases, there was a span of 17 bases. The CDR3 region is CASSGPQDFDEKLFF. CDR3 DNA: TGTGCCAGCAGCGGACCACAGGATTTCGATGAAAAACTGTTTTTT.